The source of this T cell receptor beta chain is a study of regulatory T cells in long-lasting Graves disease. Study outcomes and limitations: The study found lower TCR diversity in persistent Graves' patients than in newly diagnosed ones.

Assembly of TCR beta libraries relied on iRepertoire HTBI primers together with Arm-PCR of CDR3 regions. MiXCR, run by TCRdb on the multiplex PCR reads, gives a single entry per CDR3 protein. The table lists about 220,000 distinct CDR3 sequences, roughly 18% of them singletons, with about an eighth in the top ten. In its sample, this clonotype was seen a few times. Its target is not known. The germline V gene has CDR1 SGHAT and CDR2 FQNNGV. The CDR3 has 15 amino acids. V lost 0 bases and J 4 bases, leaving 9 bases between the germline ends. Time point of the sample: newly diagnosed GD, antithyroid drugs for less than 3 months. After RNA was extracted from PBMCs, the TCR library was made from it. Another study also made use of these data, one on T cells in Graves' hyperthyroidism and ophthalmopathy. That investigation notes: Thyroid ultrasound and orbital computed tomography, with clinical symptoms and serum thyroxine and TRAb, informed diagnoses. The study used the HTBI primer set for a first-round RT-PCR of the TCR CDR3.

The starting material was peripheral blood mononuclear cells (PBMCs), obtained at new diagnosis, from a patient treated with antithyroid drugs. This sequence originates from a woman between 25 and 40 years old with Graves disease. The chain links TRBV11-2 to TRBJ2-2; TRBD2 is a possible D gene (6 bases). The CDR3 spells CASSLDYGGTGELFF. In DNA form, the CDR3 reads TGTGCCAGCAGCTTAGATTACGGGGGCACCGGGGAGCTGTTTTTT.